Following are 26 T cell receptor beta chains from one sample sequenced in a study of blood T cell repertoires in COVID-19 (dated by TCRdb to 2020 to 2022). Library method: the immunoSEQ multiplex PCR assay. TCRdb carries this immuneACCESS record with in-frame sequences only. Its versions omit some clonotypes, under half of them owing to an unresolved V gene in the studies checked, with the rest unexplained. The sample table contains 95,000 to 110,000 clones; only one count was recorded for around 84% of them. About 12% of the sample is taken by the ten largest. Sequencing used peripheral blood. The receptors stem from a human donor in a cohort sampled during active COVID-19.

This chain joins TRBV20-1 and TRBJ2-4; TRBD1 matches 8 bases. Germline V lookup: CDR1 DFQATT, CDR2 SNEGSKA (reference sequence). The V gene end was trimmed by 3 bases and the J gene end by 2 bases; junction bases not matched to a gene: 6. The CDR3 totals 15 residues. CDR3 in DNA: TGCAGTGCTAGTGGGTCAGGGGGCTCCAAAAACATTCAGTACTTC. Translated: CSASGSGGSKNIQYF.

The chain has TRBV10-1 and TRBJ2-7, with D possibly being TRBD1 (6 bases). The V gene's germline CDR1 is WNHNN and CDR2 SYGVQD (reference sequence). Trimming left V 7 bases short and J 5 bases short, with 21 bases between. The CDR3 sequence is 15 residues long. Here the CDR3 DNA reads TGCGCCAGCATCGGGACAATGAGATCAGCCCACGAGCAGTACTTC. This gives the protein CASIGTMRSAHEQYF.

V usage is TRBV7-6 and J usage is TRBJ2-2, with 10 bases lining up with TRBD2. This CDR3 contains 17 residues. Trimming took 1 base from V and 5 from J; bases not matched to a gene: 7. Germline V gene lookup returns CDR1 SGHVS and CDR2 FNYEAQ. The CDR3 sequence: CASSLGNLAGDTGELFF. The CDR3 DNA reads TGTGCCAGCAGCTTAGGAAATCTAGCGGGGGATACCGGGGAGCTGTTTTTT.

This sequence joins TRBV6-5 and TRBJ1-1; 11 nucleotides agree with TRBD1. The V gene end was trimmed by 6 bases and the J gene end by 4 bases; junction bases not matched to a gene: 7. The V gene's germline CDR1 is MNHEY and CDR2 SVGAGI. The CDR3 extends over 15 amino acids. CDR3 nucleotides: TGTGCCAGCAGGTCCTGGGACAGGGGGGCCACTGAAGCTTTCTTT. This sequence encodes CASRSWDRGATEAFF.

V gene TRBV7-2 combines with J gene TRBJ2-2; 9 nucleotides line up with TRBD2. The V and J ends lost 2 bases and 6 bases, in that order; junction bases with no gene match: 10. The CDR3 has 17 amino acids. Germline-derived CDR1 and CDR2 are SGHTA and FQGNSA. CDR3 loop: CASSLSGGSPLSGELFF. CDR3 nucleotides: TGTGCCAGCAGCTTAAGCGGGGGGTCACCCCTCTCCGGGGAGCTGTTTTTT.

The V and J genes are TRBV7-9 and TRBJ1-2; maybe TRBD1 (5 bases). V lost 1 base, J lost 8 bases, and 11 bases lay in between. The CDR3 length is 13 residues. Germline V gene lookup returns CDR1 SEHNR and CDR2 FQNEAQ (reference sequence). The chain's CDR3 is CASSLVSPGGYTF. DNA of the CDR3: TGTGCCAGCAGCTTAGTTTCCCCAGGGGGCTACACCTTC.

V gene TRBV5-4 combines with J gene TRBJ1-1; a weak D match, TRBD1 (6 bases). The CDR3 loop spans 15 amino acids. With 0 bases removed from V and 3 bases from J, the gap between germline ends came to 12 bases. Per germline, CDR1 SGHNT and CDR2 YYREEE (reference sequence). The CDR3 loop reads CASSLGRGADTEAFF. The CDR3 bases are TGTGCCAGCAGCTTGGGCCGGGGGGCGGACACTGAAGCTTTCTTT. Together with reference TRBV5-4 and TRBJ1-1, the CDR3 gives the full variable domain: ETGVTQSPTHLIKTRGQQVTLRCSSQSGHNTVSWYQQALGQGPQFIFQYYREEENGRGNFPPRFSGLQFPNYSSELNVNALELDDSALYLCASSLGRGADTEAFFGQGTRLTVV.

The J gene is TRBJ1-1, the V gene TRBV6-5; weak D call: TRBD1 (5 bases). V gave up 5 bases and J gave up 4 bases, with 14 bases separating them. The CDR3 has 14 amino acids. Germline V CDR1 and CDR2: MNHEY, SVGAGI. DNA of the CDR3: TGTGCCAGCAGTCCCTCGCAGGGAGGCACTGAAGCTTTCTTT. It codes for CASSPSQGGTEAFF.

By share, this clone ranks as medium-sized. The V gene is TRBV19, the J gene TRBJ1-2; 9 bases align to TRBD1. Per germline, CDR1 LNHDA and CDR2 SQIVND (reference sequence). Trimming at V came to 10 bases and at J to 3 bases, leaving 15 bases not matched to a gene. The CDR3 totals 16 residues. In DNA, the CDR3 is TGTGCCACCCAAACCCGCGGACAGGGGACGGACTATGGCTACACCTTC. Amino acid sequence: CATQTRGQGTDYGYTF.

The chain has TRBV29-1 and TRBJ2-4; the match to TRBD1 covers 10 bases. This CDR3 is built from 15 residues. V gave up 6 bases and J gave up 8 bases; unmatched junction bases: 13. Germline values: CDR1 SQVTM, CDR2 ANQGSEA. The CDR3 region has the DNA TGCAGCGTCTCTGGACAGGGGGTTAAGAGGGACATTCAGTACTTC. Its translation is CSVSGQGVKRDIQYF.

V usage is TRBV19 and J usage is TRBJ2-2; 7 nucleotides align to TRBD1. The CDR3 has 16 amino acids. Germline lookup yields CDR1 LNHDA and CDR2 SQIVND (reference sequence). V was pared by 3 bases and J by 5 bases, with 9 bases of the junction left unmatched. For the CDR3, the DNA is TGTGCCAGTAGTATGTTAAGGACAGGAATTACCGGGGAGCTGTTTTTT. Its translation: CASSMLRTGITGELFF.

The chain employs TRBV4-3 and TRBJ1-4; D remains unclear. The germline gives CDR1 LGHNA, CDR2 YSLEER. The CDR3 has 15 amino acids. The V end was cut by 10 bases, the J end by 0 bases, with 15 bases between. The CDR3 here is CATVWAQATNEKLFF. CDR3 coding DNA: TGCGCCACTGTGTGGGCCCAGGCAACTAATGAAAAACTGTTTTTT.

The CDR3 loop reads CASRASANTGELFF. Written as DNA, the CDR3 is TGTGCCAGCAGAGCGTCAGCGAACACCGGGGAGCTGTTTTTT. The gene calls are TRBV6-5 and TRBJ2-2; unclear D gene. Germline CDR1 reads MNHEY; CDR2 reads SVGAGI. Trimming removed 6 bases from V and 0 bases from J, with 8 bases in between. This CDR3 comprises 14 residues.

CDR3 residues: CASSTGTGEPETQYF. CDR3 sequence (DNA): TGCGCCAGCAGCACTGGGACAGGGGAGCCAGAGACCCAGTACTTC. This chain uses TRBV5-1 with TRBJ2-5; the match to TRBD1 covers 10 bases. V shed 4 bases and J 4 bases; nucleotides not matched to a gene: 7. Germline CDR1 is SGHRS and CDR2 is YFSETQ. The length of the CDR3 is 15 residues.

This clone was seen only once. This chain links TRBV27 with TRBJ2-7, with 8 bases matching TRBD1. The V and J ends lost 5 bases and 2 bases, in that order; junction bases with no gene match: 8. Looked up from germline, CDR1 is MNHEY and CDR2 is SMNVEV (reference sequence). The CDR3 has 15 residues. The CDR3 reads CASSPRTGSTYEQYF. For the CDR3, the DNA is TGTGCCAGCAGTCCTCGGACAGGGTCAACCTACGAGCAGTACTTC.

This chain uses TRBV28 with TRBJ2-7, with 8 nucleotides matching TRBD1. The V gene end was trimmed by 3 bases and the J gene end by 5 bases; junction bases not matched to a gene: 3. This CDR3 comprises 13 residues. CDR1 is MDHEN and CDR2 is SYDVKM in the germline V gene. CDR3 bases: TGTGCCAGCAGTTTCTCGGACAGGGACGAGCAGTACTTC. Its translation is CASSFSDRDEQYF.

This clone appeared once. The chain couples TRBV7-9 to TRBJ1-4; TRBD1 matches 7 bases. With 5 bases clipped from V and 6 bases from J, the junction kept 12 bases outside the gene matches. The CDR3 loop spans 16 amino acids. CDR1 and CDR2 (germline): SEHNR, FQNEAQ (reference sequence). The CDR3 coding sequence is TGTGCCAGCAGCCCGTCGGGACAGCGGGAGGATGAAAAACTGTTTTTT. Translating it yields CASSPSGQREDEKLFF.

The V gene is TRBV7-9, the J gene TRBJ2-2; D gene unclear. V was clipped by 5 bases and J by 7 bases, with 11 bases between them. In germline, CDR1 is SEHNR, CDR2 FQNEAQ (reference sequence). The CDR3 consists of 13 residues. The CDR3 sequence is CASSLDFDGELFF. For the CDR3, the DNA is TGTGCCAGCAGCCTAGACTTCGACGGGGAGCTGTTTTTT.

This chain connects TRBV7-8 to TRBJ2-7; the match to TRBD1 covers 12 bases. Per germline, CDR1 SGHVS and CDR2 FQNEAQ. This CDR3 contains 17 residues. J was trimmed by 6 bases and V by 0 bases; bases with no gene match: 9. The CDR3 sequence is CASSLAVVRDRGLEQYF. The DNA of the CDR3 is TGTGCCAGCAGCTTAGCAGTGGTCCGGGACAGGGGGCTCGAGCAGTACTTC.

The chain carries TRBV7-2 and TRBJ1-1, with D possibly being TRBD1 (6 bases). Trimming took 6 bases from V and 5 from J, leaving 16 bases between them. CDR3 length: 14 amino acids. Germline-derived CDR1 and CDR2 are SGHTA and FQGNSA. The CDR3 here is CASSPWGRGTEAFF. The CDR3 DNA reads as TGTGCCAGCAGTCCCTGGGGAAGGGGGACTGAAGCTTTCTTT. Together with reference TRBV7-2 and TRBJ1-1, the CDR3 gives the full variable domain: GAGVSQSPSNKVTEKGKDVELRCDPISGHTALYWYRQSLGQGLEFLIYFQGNSAPDKSGLPSDRFSAERTGGSVSTLTIQRTQQEDSAVYLCASSPWGRGTEAFFGQGTRLTVV.

The V gene is TRBV4-2, the J gene TRBJ1-1, with TRBD1 identical over 8 bases. Germline V CDR1 and CDR2: LGHNA, YNFKEQ. J was trimmed by 2 bases and V by 4 bases; bases with no gene match: 3. The CDR3 covers 14 residues. Written as DNA, the CDR3 is TGTGCCAGCAGCCTGGACAGGGTCAACACTGAAGCTTTCTTT. Its protein is CASSLDRVNTEAFF.

The chain employs TRBV7-9 and TRBJ2-7, with TRBD1 matching 9 bases. The germline CDR1 and CDR2 sequences are SEHNR and FQNEAQ (reference sequence). CDR3 length: 18 amino acids. The V and J ends lost 5 bases and 0 bases, in that order; junction bases with no gene match: 14. The DNA of the CDR3 is TGTGCCAGCAGCCGACGAGGTGGGACAGGGCCTAACTCCTACGAGCAGTACTTC. This translates into CASSRRGGTGPNSYEQYF.

The table lists this clone with a count of one. Likely a read error: the CDR3 ends without its conserved phenylalanine or tryptophan. The limits of the CDR3 on the DNA are not certain, so only TCRdb's listed CDR3 is given. V usage is TRBV9 and J usage is TRBJ2-7; the tabulated D call, TRBD2, remains unverified against the DNA. Germline V gene lookup returns CDR1 SGDLS and CDR2 YYNGEE. The length of the CDR3 is 16 amino acids, counting both ends. CDR3 residues: CASSVLTVRLRAVLRG.

This clone is a singleton in its sample. The J gene is TRBJ1-6, the V gene TRBV5-6; no firm D call. This CDR3 has 12 residues. CDR1 and CDR2 (germline): SGHDT, YYEEEE. V lost 4 bases and J lost 4, with 3 bases in between. The CDR3 DNA follows: TGTGCCAGCAGCCCGTATAATTCACCCCTCCACTTT. Translation gives CASSPYNSPLHF.

The chain joins TRBV18 to TRBJ1-1; a weak D match, TRBD1 (5 bases). Germline CDR1 is KGHSH and CDR2 is LQKENI. V lost 3 bases, J lost 3 bases, and 20 bases lay in between. The CDR3 has 17 amino acids. CDR3 bases: TGTGCCAGCTCACCGCGGGGGAGGGGTACAAGGGACACTGAAGCTTTCTTT. The encoded protein is CASSPRGRGTRDTEAFF. The full variable domain, completed using reference TRBV18 and TRBJ1-1, is NAGVMQNPRHLVRRRGQEARLRCSPMKGHSHVYWYRQLPEEGLKFMVYLQKENIIDESGMPKERFSAEFPKEGPSILRIQQVVRGDSAAYFCASSPRGRGTRDTEAFFGQGTRLTVV.

V usage is TRBV29-1 and J usage is TRBJ2-1; D is perhaps TRBD2 (5 bases). Trimming cost V 6 bases and J 6 bases, with 15 bases left between them. CDR3 size: 13 residues. The germline gives CDR1 SQVTM, CDR2 ANQGSEA. Written as DNA, the CDR3 is TGCAGCGTATTACCCTTGAGGGTCAATGAGCAGTTCTTC. Translated, it gives CSVLPLRVNEQFF.